These T cell receptor beta chains were read from a single sample in a study of blood T cell repertoires in COVID-19. The method was immunoSEQ multiplex PCR; TCRdb's version includes in-frame clones alone and lacks a portion of them. The sample contains 220,000 or so clones, about four fifths of which appear only once. Sample: PBMCs or T cells enriched from blood (not recorded which). These receptor sequences come from a woman aged 40 to 50 with acute COVID-19. The CDR3 runs from the conserved cysteine through the conserved F or W.

J: TRBJ1-1; V: TRBV2; CDR3: CASKKGESTEAFF
J: TRBJ1-4; V: TRBV20-1; CDR3: CSARDAKLFF
J: TRBJ2-1; V: TRBV27; CDR3: CASSLSQQGLLAYNEQFF
J: TRBJ2-3; V: TRBV30; CDR3: CAWSVPGLAGSTDTQYF
J: TRBJ1-5; V: TRBV28; CDR3: CASSALGPGQKDQPQHF
J: TRBJ2-3; V: TRBV19; CDR3: CASSPGGSRDTQYF
J: TRBJ2-5; V: TRBV2; CDR3: CASSADFLAEETQYF
J: TRBJ1-1; V: TRBV19; CDR3: CASSIGSGSTEAFF
J: TRBJ2-7; V: TRBV7-9; CDR3: CASRQGQAYEQYF
J: TRBJ1-2; V: TRBV28; CDR3: CASNYRGLSGYTF
J: TRBJ2-1; V: TRBV7-9; CDR3: CASSVTSGGGEQFF
J: TRBJ1-5; V: TRBV19; CDR3: CASSTLQGVGQPQHF
J: TRBJ2-3; V: TRBV7-2; CDR3: CASSFSAGLSDTQYF
J: TRBJ1-3; V: TRBV30; CDR3: CAWSEGGVPNTIYF
J: TRBJ2-7; V: TRBV6-5; CDR3: CASTTLGGSFREQYF
J: TRBJ1-1; V: TRBV2; CDR3: CASSYGGAESTEAFF
J: TRBJ1-2; V: TRBV5-4; CDR3: CASSLANYGYTF
J: TRBJ2-1; V: TRBV5-8; CDR3: CASSLESSGNPVRNEQFF
J: TRBJ2-7; V: TRBV19; CDR3: CASSTGQGVTGEQYF
J: TRBJ2-7; V: TRBV29-1; CDR3: CSSRDRGSYEQYF
J: TRBJ2-5; V: TRBV27; CDR3: CASTRRGGVLRETQYF
J: TRBJ2-1; V: TRBV4-2; CDR3: CASSQAGAGRQYNEQFF
J: TRBJ1-2; V: TRBV10-2; CDR3: CASSEGRDGYTF
J: TRBJ1-1; V: TRBV7-9; CDR3: CASSARTGAGVNTEAFF
J: TRBJ1-1; V: TRBV5-1; CDR3: CASSSGQNTEAFF
J: TRBJ1-1; V: TRBV3-1/TRBV3-2; CDR3: CASSQTGANTEAFF
J: TRBJ2-4; V: TRBV30; CDR3: CAGDLAGGPYIQYF
J: TRBJ2-7; V: TRBV10-1; CDR3: CASSTDRADSSYEQYF
J: TRBJ2-3; V: TRBV25-1; CDR3: CASSEFRSSGNTDTQYF